The clone carrying this T cell receptor beta chain was picked up a small number of times. There were TCR beta CDR3 regions amplified from RNA transcripts. The HTBI primer set was used in a first-round RT-PCR of the TCR CDR3. TCRdb redid the calling of the multiplex PCR reads with MiXCR, one entry per CDR3 protein. This sample has about 500,000 distinct CDR3 sequences; roughly 45% occur once, and the top ten carry about two fifths. The CDR3 spans 13 residues. Trimming pared 2 bases from V and 4 bases from J, leaving 5 bases between. In germline, CDR1 is LGHDT, CDR2 YNNKEL (reference sequence). The data belong to a study of T cells in Graves' hyperthyroidism and ophthalmopathy.

The receptor was derived from an adult woman with Graves' disease, either hyperthyroidism or ophthalmopathy (not recorded which). The sequencing sample was made of peripheral blood or thyroid tissue (not recorded which). The chain joins TRBV3-1 to TRBJ2-2; D is uncertain. The DNA of the CDR3 is TGTGCCAGCAGCCAATTTCGCACCGGGGAGCTGTTTTTT. Amino acids: CASSQFRTGELFF.